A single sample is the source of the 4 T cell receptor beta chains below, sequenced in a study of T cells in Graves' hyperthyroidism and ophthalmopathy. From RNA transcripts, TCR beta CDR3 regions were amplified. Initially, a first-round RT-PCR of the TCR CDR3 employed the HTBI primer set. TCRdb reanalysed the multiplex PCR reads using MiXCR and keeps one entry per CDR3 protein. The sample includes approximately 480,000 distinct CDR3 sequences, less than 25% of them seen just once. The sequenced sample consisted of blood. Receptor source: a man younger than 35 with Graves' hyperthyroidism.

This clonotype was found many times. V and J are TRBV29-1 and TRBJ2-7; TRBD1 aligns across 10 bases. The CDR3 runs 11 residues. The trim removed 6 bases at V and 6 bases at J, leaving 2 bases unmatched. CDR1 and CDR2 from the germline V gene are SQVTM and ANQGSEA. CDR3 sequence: CSVGDRGEQYF. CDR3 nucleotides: TGCAGCGTGGGGGACAGGGGCGAGCAGTACTTC.

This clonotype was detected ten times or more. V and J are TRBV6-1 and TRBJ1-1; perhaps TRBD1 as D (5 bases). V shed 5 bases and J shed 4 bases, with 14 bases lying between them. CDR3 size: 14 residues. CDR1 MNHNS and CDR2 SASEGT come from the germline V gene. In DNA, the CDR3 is TGTGCCAGCAGTCCTCCCCCCGGGGGCACTGAAGCTTTCTTT. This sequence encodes CASSPPPGGTEAFF.

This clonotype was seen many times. CDR3: CASSERGIGNTIYF. The CDR3 coding sequence is TGTGCCAGCAGTGAGAGGGGGATTGGAAACACCATATATTTT. The chain is built from TRBV6-1 and TRBJ1-3; tentatively, D is TRBD1 (6 bases). Trimming removed 3 bases at V and 3 bases at J, with 9 bases between. The CDR3 runs 14 residues. From germline, CDR1 is MNHNS and CDR2 SASEGT.

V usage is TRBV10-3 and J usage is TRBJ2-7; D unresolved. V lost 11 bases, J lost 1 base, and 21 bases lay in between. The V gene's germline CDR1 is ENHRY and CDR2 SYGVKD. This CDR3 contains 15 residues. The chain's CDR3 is CASYPAGSVSYEQYF. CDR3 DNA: TGTGCCTCCTACCCCGCAGGATCGGTTTCCTACGAGCAGTACTTC.